This T cell receptor beta chain was observed in a study of OX40 agonist ivuxolimab in advanced cancers. Study results and limitations: Undetermined was the antigen specificity of the expanded peripheral T cells. CD8+ T cells showed, on average, more clonal expansion than CD4+ cells. Some patients without response likewise showed low normalized clonal expansion. People who partly responded at 0.1-3.0 mg/kg had some of the least clonal expansion seen.

Here immunoSEQ multiplex PCR was the method, and the copy in TCRdb shows in-frame clones only, minus some. The sample yields more than 95,000 clones, roughly nine tenths seen once. With regard to this clone: Its antigen is currently unknown.

With 0 bases removed from V and 0 bases from J, the gap between germline ends came to 13 bases. The CDR3 extends over 17 amino acids. Per germline, CDR1 SGDLS and CDR2 YYNGEE. The receptor's source is an adult with an advanced solid tumor such as melanoma, head and neck, liver or kidney cancer. This sequence joins TRBV9 and TRBJ1-3; tentative D call: TRBD1 (5 bases). The sequencing used CD4+ or CD8+ T cells sorted from blood, collected in a trial of the OX40 agonist ivuxolimab. CDR3 in DNA: TGTGCCAGCAGCGTAGGTCCGGGGGGAGACTCTGGAAACACCATATATTTT. Translated, it gives CASSVGPGGDSGNTIYF.